Listed below are T cell receptor beta chains from one sample, sequenced in a study of shared clonotypes between healthy human individuals. Clones were read by immunoSEQ multiplex PCR, and TCRdb kept only the in-frame ones, dropping some. In the table there are about 2.1 million clones, 85% to 95% of which are singletons. Sequenced sample: naive CD8+ T cells from PBMCs. Receptor source: a man younger than 35 in good health. Some clones in this sample may be carry-over from other donors' samples. The CDR3 runs from the conserved cysteine through the conserved F or W. Each record gives: clone size, D gene, V gene, J gene, CDR3 DNA, CDR3 protein. The D gene is left open where the match is weak. Only part of the rows carry a size: once, few, many, or a class if the clone is expanded.

NA,NA,TRBV27,TRBJ1-4,TGTGCCAGCAGTTTTGTACAGGGTGGGGAAAAACTGTTTTTT,CASSFVQGGEKLFF
once,NA,TRBV29-1,TRBJ2-2,TGCAGCGTTGAAGATGAGAGGGGGTCGGTCACCGGGGAGCTGTTTTTT,CSVEDERGSVTGELFF
NA,NA,TRBV5-6,TRBJ1-1,TGTGCCAGCAGCTTGGCCTTCGGCGGATCGGGGTACACTGAAGCTTTCTTT,CASSLAFGGSGYTEAFF
NA,TRBD1,TRBV19,TRBJ2-7,TGTGCCAGTAGTAACCTACCGGGACAGGTACCCCCAGAGCAGTACTTC,CASSNLPGQVPPEQYF
NA,NA,TRBV27,TRBJ1-5,TGTGCCAGCAGCCCCGGTTATAGCAATCAGCCCCAGCATTTT,CASSPGYSNQPQHF
NA,TRBD2,TRBV7-9,TRBJ2-3,TGTGCCAGCAGCTCCCGAACTGCACTAGCGGAAAGCACAGATACGCAGTATTTT,CASSSRTALAESTDTQYF
NA,TRBD1,TRBV4-3,TRBJ1-2,TGCGCCAGCAGCCAAGCGGACAGGGCGGGCTATGGCTACACCTTC,CASSQADRAGYGYTF
once,NA,TRBV5-1,TRBJ1-1,TGCGCCAGCAGCTTGGGGGCGGGGAAGGCCGGCACTGAAGCTTTCTTT,CASSLGAGKAGTEAFF
NA,NA,TRBV5-6,TRBJ2-3,TGTGCCAGCAGCTTGGTTCCAGGGGCTTCAACAGATACGCAGTATTTT,CASSLVPGASTDTQYF
NA,TRBD2,TRBV5-4,TRBJ2-1,TGTGCCAGCAGCTCCCGAGGGGGACTAGCGGGACAGAGCTCCTACAATGAGCAGTTCTTC,CASSSRGGLAGQSSYNEQFF
NA,TRBD2,TRBV27,TRBJ2-7,TGTGCCAGCAGTATCGGGACGGGGGGCTACGAGCAGTACTTC,CASSIGTGGYEQYF
NA,NA,TRBV10-2,TRBJ2-1,TGCGCCAGCGGACCATACAATGAGCAGTTCTTC,CASGPYNEQFF
NA,TRBD2,TRBV7-9,TRBJ2-5,TGTGCCAGCAGCTTAGAACCGACTAGCGGAAAAGAGACCCAGTACTTC,CASSLEPTSGKETQYF
NA,NA,TRBV15,TRBJ2-1,TGTGCCACCAGCAGAGATCAGGCGGAAACAAGGGTTGGGGAGCAGTTCTTC,CATSRDQAETRVGEQFF
NA,NA,TRBV27,TRBJ2-7,TGTGCCAGCAGTTACCCACTCGACAGGCCTTACGAGCAGTACTTC,CASSYPLDRPYEQYF
NA,TRBD2,TRBV5-6,TRBJ2-1,TGTGCCAGCAGCCATTGGGCGGGAGGGCCCTACAATGAGCAGTTCTTC,CASSHWAGGPYNEQFF
NA,NA,TRBV5-4,TRBJ1-5,TGTGCCAGCAGCTTAGATAGGGGCGGGAATCAGCCCCAGCATTTT,CASSLDRGGNQPQHF
NA,NA,TRBV27,TRBJ2-7,TGTGCCAGCAGTTTATTAGGGACAACAAAATACGAGCAGTACTTC,CASSLLGTTKYEQYF
NA,NA,TRBV11-2,TRBJ2-6,TGTGCCAGCAGCTTAGAGGGAGCGGTGAGCTCTGGGGCCAACGTCCTGACTTTC,CASSLEGAVSSGANVLTF
once,NA,TRBV6-6,TRBJ2-7,TGTGCCAGCAGCGACATTTCCTACGAGCAGTACTTC,CASSDISYEQYF
NA,NA,TRBV7-6,TRBJ2-5,TGTGCCAGCAGCTTGATCCAGGGGAAGGAGACCCAGTACTTC,CASSLIQGKETQYF
NA,TRBD1,TRBV2,TRBJ2-1,TGTGCCAGCAGCCACTACTCCCTGGGACAGGGGGTGTACAATGAGCAGTTCTTC,CASSHYSLGQGVYNEQFF
NA,TRBD1,TRBV11-1,TRBJ2-7,TGTGCCAGCAGCTTAGTCCCACAGGGGCTCTACGAGCAGTACTTC,CASSLVPQGLYEQYF
NA,NA,TRBV28,TRBJ2-6,TGTGCCAGCGTACTGGCCTCTGGGGCCAACGTCCTGACTTTC,CASVLASGANVLTF
NA,TRBD2,TRBV7-6,TRBJ2-5,TGTGCCAGCAGCTTACGACTAGCGGAGCAAGAGACCCAGTACTTC,CASSLRLAEQETQYF
NA,NA,TRBV19,TRBJ1-1,TGTGCCAGTAGTATACATACGAACACTGAAGCTTTCTTT,CASSIHTNTEAFF
NA,NA,TRBV28,TRBJ2-7,TGTGCCAGCAGTTTTTTTATTGGGACCGGTGGGGAGCAGTACTTC,CASSFFIGTGGEQYF
NA,NA,TRBV9,TRBJ1-5,TGTGCCAGCAGCGCCCTAGAGGGCAATCAGCCCCAGCATTTT,CASSALEGNQPQHF
NA,TRBD2,TRBV7-2,TRBJ2-7,TGTGCCAGCAGCCAACTGGCGGGAGGTAGCGAGCAGTACTTC,CASSQLAGGSEQYF
NA,TRBD2,TRBV7-9,TRBJ2-3,TGTGCCAGCAGCTTTCGACTAGCGGCAGATACGCAGTATTTT,CASSFRLAADTQYF
NA,TRBD2,TRBV7-9,TRBJ2-2,TGTGCCAGCAGCTCGAGACTAGCGGTGAACACCGGGGAGCTGTTTTTT,CASSSRLAVNTGELFF